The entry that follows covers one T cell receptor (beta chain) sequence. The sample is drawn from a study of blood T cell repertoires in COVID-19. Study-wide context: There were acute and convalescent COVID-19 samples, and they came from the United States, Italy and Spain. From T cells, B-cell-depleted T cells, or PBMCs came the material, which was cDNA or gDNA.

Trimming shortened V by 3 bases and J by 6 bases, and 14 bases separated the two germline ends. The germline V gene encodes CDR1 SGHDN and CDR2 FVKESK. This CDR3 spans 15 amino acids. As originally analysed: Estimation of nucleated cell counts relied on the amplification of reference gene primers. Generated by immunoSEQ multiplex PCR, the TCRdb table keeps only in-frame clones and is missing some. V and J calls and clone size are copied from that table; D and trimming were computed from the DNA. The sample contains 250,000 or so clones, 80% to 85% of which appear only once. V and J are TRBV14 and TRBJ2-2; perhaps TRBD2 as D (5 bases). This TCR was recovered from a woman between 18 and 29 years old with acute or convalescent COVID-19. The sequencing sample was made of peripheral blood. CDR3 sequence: CASSHRRSGAGELFF. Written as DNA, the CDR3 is TGTGCCAGCAGCCATCGGCGGTCCGGGGCCGGGGAGCTGTTTTTT.